Each of the 29 T cell receptor beta chains below was sequenced from the same sample in a study of blood T cell repertoires in COVID-19. TCRdb keeps only in-frame clones here, not all; method: immunoSEQ multiplex PCR. Of 200,000 to 300,000 clones listed, around nine tenths were seen once; the top ten hold approximately 7.2%. Material: peripheral blood. These receptors were obtained from a woman between 70 and 85 years old with active or convalescent COVID-19.

V is TRBV18 and J is TRBJ2-3; TRBD1 matches at 9 bases. Germline CDR1 reads KGHSH; CDR2 reads LQKENI. The CDR3 is 14 residues long. V was clipped by 8 bases and J by 4 bases; unmatched bases: 7. CDR3 coding DNA: TGTGCCAGCACCCCCGGGACAGGGTCAGATACGCAGTATTTT. Amino acid sequence: CASTPGTGSDTQYF.

Points on this clone: Other DNA sequences in this specimen translate into the identical CDR3. The rearrangement links TRBV4-3 to TRBJ1-2; D is unclear. Germline CDR1 is LGHNA and CDR2 is YSLEER. The germline V and J ends were trimmed by 1 base and 4 bases, with 13 bases remaining between them. The CDR3 is made up of 15 amino acids. CDR3 loop: CASSQGTGVGYGYTF. CDR3 DNA: TGCGCCAGCAGCCAAGGTACCGGGGTTGGCTATGGCTACACCTTC.

This clone has just a few counts. J is TRBJ2-7 and V is TRBV2, with unresolved D. The CDR3 contains 12 residues. The germline V and J ends were trimmed by 8 bases and 9 bases, with 17 bases remaining between them. CDR1 SNHLY and CDR2 FYNNEI come from the germline V gene. CDR3 DNA sequence: TGTGCCAGCGCGGCGGCCTACGAGAGGCAGTACTTC. Protein product: CASAAAYERQYF.

This chain links TRBV27 with TRBJ1-1; D unresolved. Germline V gene sequence: CDR1 MNHEY, CDR2 SMNVEV (reference sequence). This CDR3 spans 12 amino acids. V was trimmed by 9 bases and J by 5 bases, leaving 13 bases between them. The CDR3 here is CASRTAQTEAFF. DNA for the CDR3: TGTGCCAGTAGAACAGCTCAAACTGAAGCTTTCTTT.

The chain carries TRBV6-1 and TRBJ1-5; D is undetermined. Trimming removed 3 bases at V and 7 bases at J, with 10 bases between. This CDR3 contains 13 residues. Per the germline V gene, CDR1 is MNHNS and CDR2 is SASEGT. The CDR3 loop reads CASSDEARQPQHF. DNA for the CDR3: TGTGCCAGCAGTGATGAGGCCCGGCAGCCCCAGCATTTT.

The sample holds a few counts of this clone. V gene TRBV7-2 combines with J gene TRBJ1-4; perhaps TRBD1 as D (6 bases). V gave up 4 bases and J gave up 6 bases, with 12 bases separating them. Germline loops: CDR1 SGHTA, CDR2 FQGNSA. The CDR3 runs 14 residues. The CDR3, as DNA: TGTGCCAGCAGCTCTACAGGGAGGGATGAAAAACTGTTTTTT. Protein product: CASSSTGRDEKLFF.

A single count supports this clone. The sample carries other DNA sequences with the same CDR3. The genes are TRBV5-4 and TRBJ1-2; D ambiguous. The CDR3 runs 13 residues. Trimming cost V 4 bases and J 2 bases, with 9 bases left between them. Per the germline V gene, CDR1 is SGHNT and CDR2 is YYREEE (reference sequence). The CDR3 sequence: CASSLPGNYGYTF. CDR3 sequence (DNA): TGTGCCAGCAGCCTGCCGGGGAACTATGGCTACACCTTC. The full variable domain, in which reference TRBV5-4 and TRBJ1-2 provide the parts outside the CDR3, is ETGVTQSPTHLIKTRGQQVTLRCSSQSGHNTVSWYQQALGQGPQFIFQYYREEENGRGNFPPRFSGLQFPNYSSELNVNALELDDSALYLCASSLPGNYGYTFGSGTRLTVV.

The chain has TRBV19 and TRBJ1-2; D perhaps matches TRBD1 (5 bases). Trimming removed 1 base from V and 7 bases from J, with 7 bases in between. The germline gives CDR1 LNHDA, CDR2 SQIVND (reference sequence). CDR3 length: 12 amino acids. The CDR3 DNA sequence: TGTGCCAGTAGTATAGTTGGGGCTGGCTACACCTTC. This translates into CASSIVGAGYTF.

The table lists this clone with a few counts. J is TRBJ1-2 and V is TRBV6-6; 8 bases are shared with TRBD1. Trimming took 5 bases from V and 4 from J; bases not matched to a gene: 18. Germline-derived CDR1 and CDR2 are MNHNY and SVGAGI (reference sequence). This CDR3 spans 18 amino acids. This CDR3 is CASSPDRGNPLRAYGYTF. The CDR3 DNA reads as TGTGCCAGCAGTCCTGACAGGGGAAATCCCTTGAGGGCCTATGGCTACACCTTC.

This chain links TRBV19 with TRBJ2-1, with TRBD1 identical over 8 bases. The trim removed 6 bases at V and 4 bases at J, leaving 14 bases unmatched. This CDR3 is built from 17 residues. Germline V gene data show CDR1 as LNHDA and CDR2 as SQIVND (reference sequence). CDR3 DNA: TGTGCCAGTAGCCTTCCCCTCAGGGGGCGTGGGTACAATGAGCAGTTCTTC. Translated: CASSLPLRGRGYNEQFF.

The chain employs TRBV27 and TRBJ2-3; 13 nucleotides match TRBD2. The CDR3 is 16 amino acids. Germline values: CDR1 MNHEY, CDR2 SMNVEV (reference sequence). V was clipped by 7 bases and J by 6 bases; unmatched bases: 10. CDR3 nucleotides: TGTGCCAGCACCTCTAGGGGACTAGCGGGGCCGGATACGCAGTATTTT. Translation: CASTSRGLAGPDTQYF.

The rearrangement links TRBV5-5 to TRBJ2-3, with TRBD1 matching 9 bases. The CDR3 spans 16 residues. Germline lookup yields CDR1 SGHKS and CDR2 YYEKEE (reference sequence). V dropped 3 bases and J dropped 6; count of bases not matched to a gene: 11. The DNA of the CDR3 is TGTGCCAGCAGCTCTGGACAGGGGATGATTTGGGATACGCAGTATTTT. This codes for CASSSGQGMIWDTQYF.

This clone was seen a single time. Other DNA sequences from this sample encode an identical CDR3 as well. The genes are TRBV5-1 and TRBJ1-1; the D is unclear. V lost 1 base and J lost 1, with 5 bases in between. The CDR3 sequence is 13 residues long. Germline loops: CDR1 SGHRS, CDR2 YFSETQ. DNA for the CDR3: TGCGCCAGCAGCTTGCCGGGGAACACTGAAGCTTTCTTT. This gives the protein CASSLPGNTEAFF.

The chain employs TRBV19 and TRBJ1-3; D not resolved. The V end was cut by 4 bases, the J end by 0 bases, with 13 bases between. The CDR3 is made up of 16 amino acids. In germline, CDR1 is LNHDA, CDR2 SQIVND (reference sequence). CDR3 sequence (DNA): TGTGCCAGTAGTACCCCAGGCCGATTCTCTGGAAACACCATATATTTT. Encoded protein: CASSTPGRFSGNTIYF. Supplemented by reference TRBV19 and TRBJ1-3, the full variable domain reads DGGITQSPKYLFRKEGQNVTLSCEQNLNHDAMYWYRQDPGQGLRLIYYSQIVNDFQKGDIAEGYSVSREKKESFPLTVTSAQKNPTAFYLCASSTPGRFSGNTIYFGEGSWLTVV.

The V call is TRBV6-5, the J call TRBJ2-1; 12 bases line up with TRBD1. With V trimmed by 2 bases and J by 9 bases, 8 bases remained unmatched. This CDR3 is built from 16 residues. The V gene's germline CDR1 is MNHEY and CDR2 SVGAGI. Here the CDR3 DNA reads TGTGCCAGCAGTTACACCTCGGGACAGGGGGCAGTTGAGCAGTTCTTC. The encoded protein is CASSYTSGQGAVEQFF.

The chain carries TRBV9 and TRBJ2-5; 8 positions agree with TRBD2. This CDR3 has 15 amino acids. V lost 4 bases and J lost 5; bases outside the gene matches: 10. Per the germline V gene, CDR1 is SGDLS and CDR2 is YYNGEE. The CDR3 here is CASSSLRGGRETQYF. CDR3 coding DNA: TGTGCCAGCAGCTCACTACGGGGGGGCCGGGAGACCCAGTACTTC.

This clone came up a few times. This chain connects TRBV24-1 to TRBJ2-3, with D unresolved. V lost 4 bases, J lost 6 bases, and 13 bases lay in between. This CDR3 contains 14 residues. Germline V CDR1 and CDR2: KGHDR, SFDVKD. DNA for the CDR3: TGTGCCACCAGTGACGCCGGAGTTGGGGATACGCAGTATTTT. Translated, it gives CATSDAGVGDTQYF.

This clone showed up just a few times. V is TRBV10-3 and J is TRBJ2-7; TRBD1 agrees at 7 bases. The germline V gene encodes CDR1 ENHRY and CDR2 SYGVKD. The ends lost 5 bases at V and 7 bases at J; junction bases unmatched: 8. This CDR3 is 13 amino acids long. CDR3 sequence (DNA): TGTGCCATCAGTTGGGGACAGACTAAAGAGCAGTACTTC. Its translation: CAISWGQTKEQYF.

The gene calls are TRBV5-8 and TRBJ1-4; weak D call: TRBD1 (6 bases). Trimming pared 7 bases from V and 2 bases from J, leaving 15 bases between. The CDR3 totals 15 residues. CDR1 SGHTS and CDR2 YDEGEE come from the germline V gene. The CDR3 DNA reads TGTGCCAGCTCCCACAGGGTGGGGACTAATGAAAAACTGTTTTTT. Translated: CASSHRVGTNEKLFF.

The chain recombines TRBV7-2 with TRBJ2-5, with a tentative D call TRBD2 (5 bases). The germline gives CDR1 SGHTA, CDR2 FQGNSA. The ends were cut back, 3 bases at V and 5 bases at J, with 10 bases in the middle. This CDR3 is 13 amino acids long. CDR3 protein: CASSLRAGETQYF. CDR3 nucleotide sequence: TGTGCCAGCAGCTTGCGGGCCGGGGAGACCCAGTACTTC.

The chain combines TRBV19 with TRBJ1-2; 9 bases are shared with TRBD1. Germline-derived CDR1 and CDR2 are LNHDA and SQIVND (reference sequence). The trim removed 6 bases at V and 4 bases at J, leaving 12 bases unmatched. This CDR3 is 16 amino acids long. DNA for the CDR3: TGTGCCAGTAGCTCGGGAGGACAGGGGAAGTTCTATGGCTACACCTTC. This sequence encodes CASSSGGQGKFYGYTF. The whole variable domain, filled in from reference TRBV19 and TRBJ1-2, reads DGGITQSPKYLFRKEGQNVTLSCEQNLNHDAMYWYRQDPGQGLRLIYYSQIVNDFQKGDIAEGYSVSREKKESFPLTVTSAQKNPTAFYLCASSSGGQGKFYGYTFGSGTRLTVV.

V usage is TRBV14 and J usage is TRBJ2-1; 9 bases are shared with TRBD2. CDR1 is SGHDN and CDR2 is FVKESK in the germline V gene. This CDR3 spans 18 amino acids. V lost 4 bases and J lost 4; bases outside the gene matches: 14. CDR3 loop: CASSPVLFLAGPYNEQFF. Here the CDR3 DNA reads TGTGCCAGCAGCCCCGTACTCTTCCTAGCGGGACCTTACAATGAGCAGTTCTTC.

The rearrangement uses TRBV2 and TRBJ1-5; D is unclear. V was pared by 6 bases and J by 6 bases, with 12 bases between. The CDR3 runs to 13 residues. CDR1 and CDR2 (germline): SNHLY, FYNNEI. The CDR3 nucleotides read TGTGCCAGCAGCGCAGACAAAATTCAGCCCCAGCATTTT. The encoded protein is CASSADKIQPQHF.

The rearrangement links TRBV19 to TRBJ1-5; tentative D call: TRBD1 (5 bases). V was shortened by 3 bases and J by 0 bases, with 12 bases between the two germline ends. CDR1 LNHDA and CDR2 SQIVND come from the germline V gene (reference sequence). This CDR3 comprises 16 residues. Written as DNA, the CDR3 is TGTGCCAGTAGTATGTTCGCGGGGGATAGCAATCAGCCCCAGCATTTT. Its translation is CASSMFAGDSNQPQHF.

The chain is built from TRBV6-5 and TRBJ1-1; TRBD1 agrees at 9 bases. Trimming at V came to 4 bases and at J to 5 bases, leaving 5 bases not matched to a gene. The CDR3 consists of 14 residues. Per the germline V gene, CDR1 is MNHEY and CDR2 is SVGAGI. CDR3 sequence (DNA): TGTGCCAGCAGTTCATACAGGGGGCGGACTGAAGCTTTCTTT. It is translated as CASSSYRGRTEAFF.

The rearrangement links TRBV9 to TRBJ2-1; 8 positions agree with TRBD1. The V segment lost 0 bases and the J segment 8 bases; nucleotides outside the gene matches: 7. The CDR3 length is 15 residues. Looked up from germline, CDR1 is SGDLS and CDR2 is YYNGEE. The CDR3 spells CASSVVAGGNHEQFF. CDR3 sequence (DNA): TGTGCCAGCAGCGTAGTAGCAGGGGGCAATCATGAGCAGTTCTTC.

The J gene is TRBJ1-2, the V gene TRBV9, with TRBD1 matching 7 bases. V lost 3 bases, J lost 13 bases, and 6 bases stayed unmatched. The CDR3 covers 11 residues. CDR1 and CDR2 from the germline V gene are SGDLS and YYNGEE. Here the CDR3 reads CASSGTTGLTF. Here the CDR3 DNA reads TGTGCCAGCAGCGGAACGACAGGGCTCACCTTC.

This chain joins TRBV5-4 and TRBJ2-5, with 11 nucleotides matching TRBD1. The CDR3 sequence is 16 residues long. CDR1 SGHNT and CDR2 YYREEE come from the germline V gene (reference sequence). V was clipped by 5 bases and J by 4 bases; unmatched bases: 10. In DNA, the CDR3 is TGTGCCAGCAGTTATCCGGGACAGGGGGAAAGAGAGACCCAGTACTTC. Translated, it gives CASSYPGQGERETQYF.

The chain joins TRBV12-3 or TRBV12-4 to TRBJ2-3; maybe TRBD2 (6 bases). The CDR3 length is 12 residues. The V end lost 9 bases, the J end lost 0 bases, and 7 bases lay between the germline ends. The CDR3 loop is CARSGSTDTQYF. The CDR3 DNA is TGTGCCAGAAGCGGGAGCACAGATACGCAGTATTTT.